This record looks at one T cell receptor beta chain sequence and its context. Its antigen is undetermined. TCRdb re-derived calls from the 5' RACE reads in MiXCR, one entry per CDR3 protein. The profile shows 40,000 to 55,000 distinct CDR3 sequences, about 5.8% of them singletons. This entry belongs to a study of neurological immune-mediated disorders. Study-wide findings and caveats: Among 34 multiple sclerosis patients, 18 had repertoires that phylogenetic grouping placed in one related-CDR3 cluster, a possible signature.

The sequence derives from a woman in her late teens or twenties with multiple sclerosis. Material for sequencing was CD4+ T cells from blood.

CDR3 nucleotides: TGTGCCACCAGCAGAGCGCGCGGACTAGCGGGAGGGCCGTCGACTTCGGATGAGCAGTTCTTC. It translates to CATSRARGLAGGPSTSDEQFF. V gene TRBV15 combines with J gene TRBJ2-1, with 15 bases matching TRBD2. Germline CDR1 reads LNHNV; CDR2 reads YYDKDF (reference sequence). This CDR3 is built from 21 residues. Trimming cost V 1 base and J 8 bases; bases outside gene matches: 18.